Following are 28 T cell receptor beta chains from one sample sequenced in a study of T cell responses to AZD1222 COVID-19 vaccine. Here immunoSEQ multiplex PCR was the method, and the copy in TCRdb shows in-frame clones only, minus some. The sample carries roughly 150,000 clones, roughly nine tenths recorded once. The sequenced sample was peripheral blood, obtained 28 days after the second AZD1222 dose. Source of these receptors: an adult who received the AZD1222 COVID-19 vaccine.

The V and J genes are TRBV6-1 and TRBJ1-1; 7 bases map to TRBD1. This CDR3 spans 14 amino acids. Germline V gives CDR1 MNHNS, CDR2 SASEGT. With 7 bases clipped from V and 4 bases from J, the junction kept 9 bases outside the gene matches. Here the CDR3 reads CASTLQGFGTEAFF. CDR3 bases: TGTGCCAGCACCCTACAGGGGTTTGGCACTGAAGCTTTCTTT.

The V gene is TRBV11-2, the J gene TRBJ2-2, with 9 bases matching TRBD1. CDR1 and CDR2 (germline): SGHAT, FQNNGV. The length of the CDR3 is 17 residues. J lost 6 bases, V lost 3 bases, and 11 bases had no gene match. CDR3 DNA sequence: TGTGCCAGCAGCTTCACTCTACCGGGACAGGGACCCGGGGAGCTGTTTTTT. Its protein product is CASSFTLPGQGPGELFF.

This sequence joins TRBV2 and TRBJ1-2; D not certain. The V gene's germline CDR1 is SNHLY and CDR2 FYNNEI. V was trimmed by 5 bases and J by 5 bases, leaving 9 bases between them. The length of the CDR3 is 12 residues. CDR3 sequence reads: CASSTMTYGYTF. CDR3 nucleotides: TGTGCCAGCAGTACCATGACATATGGCTACACCTTC.

The V and J genes are TRBV3-1 (or the pseudogene TRBV3-2) and TRBJ1-2; D remains unclear. Trimming removed 4 bases at V and 4 bases at J, with 10 bases between. The CDR3 has 13 residues. CDR1 LGHDT and CDR2 YNNKEL come from the germline V gene (reference sequence). The CDR3 sequence: CASSPDLVYGYTF. The CDR3 DNA reads as TGTGCCAGCAGCCCGGACCTAGTCTATGGCTACACCTTC.

The chain is built from TRBV3-1 (or the pseudogene TRBV3-2) and TRBJ2-1, with D perhaps matching TRBD1 or TRBD2 (6 bases each). V was shortened by 1 base and J by 14 bases, with 9 bases between the two germline ends. The CDR3 has 11 residues. Germline values: CDR1 LGHDT, CDR2 YNNKEL (reference sequence). CDR3 region: CASSQGGAEFF. CDR3 DNA: TGTGCCAGCAGCCAAGGGGGGGCGGAGTTCTTC.

The chain has TRBV10-3 and TRBJ1-2, with D hard to call. Trimming stripped 11 bases from V and 3 bases from J, with 7 bases between. Per germline, CDR1 ENHRY and CDR2 SYGVKD. CDR3 length: 10 residues. The chain's CDR3 is CAPRDYGYTF. The CDR3 DNA reads as TGTGCCCCTAGAGACTATGGCTACACCTTC.

The V call is TRBV27, the J call TRBJ1-6; 7 nucleotides match TRBD1. The CDR3 sequence is 14 residues long. CDR1 is MNHEY and CDR2 is SMNVEV in the germline V gene (reference sequence). The ends lost 5 bases at V and 10 bases at J; junction bases unmatched: 8. CDR3 region: CASSPTGTGSPLHF. The CDR3 DNA is TGTGCCAGCAGTCCGACAGGGACGGGGTCACCCCTCCACTTT.

V usage is TRBV7-2 and J usage is TRBJ2-1; 14 bases fit TRBD2. The CDR3 length is 18 residues. The junction had 10 bases not matched to a gene; V was cut back by 3 bases and J by 6 bases. Germline V gives CDR1 SGHTA, CDR2 FQGNSA. The CDR3 region is CASSFRLAGGHGLNEQFF. The CDR3 DNA is TGTGCCAGCAGCTTTCGACTAGCGGGGGGGCATGGCCTCAATGAGCAGTTCTTC. Filled out from reference TRBV7-2 and TRBJ2-1, the complete variable domain reads GAGVSQSPSNKVTEKGKDVELRCDPISGHTALYWYRQSLGQGLEFLIYFQGNSAPDKSGLPSDRFSAERTGGSVSTLTIQRTQQEDSAVYLCASSFRLAGGHGLNEQFFGPGTRLTVL.

The chain employs TRBV5-1 and TRBJ1-2; D unclear. The germline CDR1 and CDR2 sequences are SGHRS and YFSETQ. The CDR3 is 12 amino acids. V lost 3 bases and J lost 4, with 7 bases in between. CDR3 sequence reads: CASSSHSYGYTF. Written as DNA, the CDR3 is TGCGCCAGCAGCTCCCACAGCTATGGCTACACCTTC. The complete variable domain, with remaining parts taken from reference TRBV5-1 and TRBJ1-2, reads KAGVTQTPRYLIKTRGQQVTLSCSPISGHRSVSWYQQTPGQGLQFLFEYFSETQRNKGNFPGRFSGRQFSNSRSEMNVSTLELGDSALYLCASSSHSYGYTFGSGTRLTVV.

The V gene is TRBV4-2, the J gene TRBJ2-4; D ambiguous. CDR1 and CDR2 from the germline V gene are LGHNA and YNFKEQ. This CDR3 is 14 amino acids long. With 1 base removed from V and 6 bases from J, the gap between germline ends came to 10 bases. The CDR3 loop is CASSQVGSGNIQYF. The CDR3 region has the DNA TGTGCCAGCAGCCAAGTTGGATCGGGAAACATTCAGTACTTC.

Here the CDR3 DNA reads TGTGCCTGGTACGACCAGCAGGCTAGCTCCTACAATGAGCAGTTCTTC. Its translation is CAWYDQQASSYNEQFF. The chain employs TRBV30 and TRBJ2-1; no definite D call. Trimming took off 5 bases at V and 0 bases at J, with 17 bases between the two ends. This CDR3 has 16 residues. Germline V gene data show CDR1 as GTSNPN and CDR2 as SVGIG (reference sequence).

The chain links TRBV30 to TRBJ1-1, with unresolved D. The CDR3 spans 13 residues. Germline values: CDR1 GTSNPN, CDR2 SVGIG (reference sequence). Trimming pared 4 bases from V and 0 bases from J, leaving 9 bases between. The CDR3 protein is CAWTVLLNTEAFF. In nucleotides, the CDR3 is TGTGCCTGGACAGTCCTCTTGAACACTGAAGCTTTCTTT.

The gene calls are TRBV7-2 and TRBJ2-1; possibly TRBD2 for D (6 bases). Germline CDR1 and CDR2: SGHTA and FQGNSA. Trimming removed 2 bases at V and 4 bases at J, with 12 bases between. The CDR3 spans 15 residues. The CDR3 sequence is CASSLSTGVYNEQFF. The CDR3 nucleotides are TGTGCCAGCAGCTTATCGACGGGAGTGTACAATGAGCAGTTCTTC.

This chain links TRBV19 with TRBJ1-5; 10 bases align to TRBD1. V lost 9 bases, J lost 4 bases, and 12 bases stayed unmatched. CDR1 LNHDA and CDR2 SQIVND come from the germline V gene (reference sequence). CDR3 length: 16 amino acids. The CDR3: CASAGTGVLGNQPQHF. The CDR3 DNA follows: TGTGCCAGCGCCGGGACAGGGGTTTTGGGTAATCAGCCCCAGCATTTT. Based on the CDR3 plus reference TRBV19 and TRBJ1-5, the full variable domain is DGGITQSPKYLFRKEGQNVTLSCEQNLNHDAMYWYRQDPGQGLRLIYYSQIVNDFQKGDIAEGYSVSREKKESFPLTVTSAQKNPTAFYLCASAGTGVLGNQPQHFGDGTRLSIL.

The rearrangement links TRBV9 to TRBJ2-1; D might be TRBD2 (6 bases). The V gene's germline CDR1 is SGDLS and CDR2 YYNGEE. The germline V and J ends were trimmed by 3 bases and 0 bases, with 13 bases remaining between them. The CDR3 consists of 16 residues. The CDR3 region has the DNA TGTGCCAGCAGCGAAACTAGCCCCACCTCCTACAATGAGCAGTTCTTC. The encoded protein is CASSETSPTSYNEQFF.

J is TRBJ1-2 and V is TRBV19; 8 bases fit TRBD1. The V and J ends lost 5 bases and 2 bases, in that order; junction bases with no gene match: 7. The CDR3 sequence is 15 residues long. CDR1 is LNHDA, CDR2 SQIVND, per germline (reference sequence). CDR3: CASSSQTGANYGYTF. CDR3 DNA: TGTGCCAGTAGTTCCCAGACAGGGGCGAACTATGGCTACACCTTC.

The chain uses TRBV5-1 and TRBJ1-5, with a tentative D call TRBD1 (5 bases). The CDR3 totals 16 residues. V was pared by 0 bases and J by 2 bases, with 12 bases between. CDR1 and CDR2 from the germline V gene are SGHRS and YFSETQ. CDR3 amino acids: CASSLGDLGGNQPQHF. DNA of the CDR3: TGCGCCAGCAGCTTGGGGGACTTAGGGGGCAATCAGCCCCAGCATTTT.

V usage is TRBV19 and J usage is TRBJ1-4; 12 positions match TRBD1. Germline CDR1 and CDR2: LNHDA and SQIVND (reference sequence). This CDR3 comprises 18 residues. V shed 5 bases and J 7 bases; nucleotides not matched to a gene: 14. In DNA form, the CDR3 reads TGTGCCAGTAGTTTCACCGGGACAGGGGGCGTGGGGCGTGAAAAACTGTTTTTT. This codes for CASSFTGTGGVGREKLFF.

This clone was counted a single time. This chain links TRBV10-3 with TRBJ2-7; maybe TRBD1 (5 bases). In germline, CDR1 is ENHRY, CDR2 SYGVKD. The CDR3 totals 13 residues. V shed 3 bases and J shed 2 bases, with 8 bases lying between them. This chain's CDR3 is CAISDRVAYEQYF. CDR3 nucleotide sequence: TGTGCCATCAGTGACAGGGTCGCCTACGAGCAGTACTTC.

The chain combines TRBV10-3 with TRBJ1-5; the D is unclear. Germline V gene lookup returns CDR1 ENHRY and CDR2 SYGVKD. Trimming left V 7 bases short and J 1 base short, with 8 bases between. This CDR3 comprises 13 residues. CDR3 DNA: TGTGCCATCAAAGGACGGAGCAATCAGCCCCAGCATTTT. Its translation is CAIKGRSNQPQHF.

This chain links TRBV6-5 with TRBJ2-7; TRBD2 matches 9 bases. This CDR3 spans 13 amino acids. Germline CDR1 reads MNHEY; CDR2 reads SVGAGI. V gave up 6 bases and J gave up 3 bases; unmatched junction bases: 3. The CDR3 sequence: CASRDSGSYEQYF. CDR3 bases: TGTGCCAGCAGGGATAGCGGGAGCTACGAGCAGTACTTC.

The J gene is TRBJ2-7, the V gene TRBV21-1; the D call TRBD1 from the table was never checked on the DNA. TRBV21-1 is assigned pseudogene status. This CDR3 has 17 amino acids. CDR3 amino acids: CASSTPSQDRAAYEQYF. As DNA, the CDR3 is TGTGCCAGCAGCACCCCTAGTCAGGACAGGGCTGCCTACGAGCAGTACTTC.

The chain links TRBV3-1 (or the pseudogene TRBV3-2) to TRBJ2-7; D unclear. Germline CDR1 is LGHDT and CDR2 is YNNKEL (reference sequence). The CDR3 contains 14 residues. V dropped 0 bases and J dropped 2 bases, with 8 bases sitting between them. DNA for the CDR3: TGTGCCAGCAGCCAAGAGGACGGTCCCTACGAGCAGTACTTC. Its protein product is CASSQEDGPYEQYF.

The V call is TRBV7-8, the J call TRBJ2-1, with D uncertain. The CDR3 has 15 amino acids. CDR1 is SGHVS, CDR2 FQNEAQ, per germline. Trimming pared 5 bases from V and 0 bases from J, leaving 11 bases between. CDR3 DNA sequence: TGTGCCAGCAGCCTTAGAGAAACCTCCTACAATGAGCAGTTCTTC. Its protein product is CASSLRETSYNEQFF.

The chain carries TRBV3-1 (or the pseudogene TRBV3-2) and TRBJ2-1; either TRBD1 or TRBD2 may fit D (5 bases each). This CDR3 has 16 amino acids. Germline V gene sequence: CDR1 LGHDT, CDR2 YNNKEL (reference sequence). V dropped 4 bases and J dropped 5 bases, with 18 bases sitting between them. The CDR3 reads CASSRTLRRGDNEQFF. CDR3 in DNA: TGTGCCAGCAGCCGGACTCTCCGGCGAGGGGACAATGAGCAGTTCTTC.

The chain employs TRBV1 and TRBJ2-3; TRBD2 was called by the table and not checked on the DNA. TRBV1 is described as a pseudogene. The CDR3 is 18 residues long. CDR3 protein: CTSSQWLLAATSTDTQYF. The CDR3, as DNA: TGCACCAGCAGCCAATGGCTACTAGCAGCTACTAGCACAGATACGCAGTATTTT.

The V call is TRBV18, the J call TRBJ1-1; unclear D gene. CDR1 KGHSH and CDR2 LQKENI come from the germline V gene. Deletions cut 6 bases from V and 5 bases from J, with 13 bases between. The length of the CDR3 is 13 residues. In nucleotides, the CDR3 is TGTGCCAGCTCGCAAACACACGTAACTGAAGCTTTCTTT. This translates into CASSQTHVTEAFF.

This chain connects TRBV4-3 to TRBJ2-7; TRBD2 might be the D (5 bases). Looked up from germline, CDR1 is LGHNA and CDR2 is YSLEER. CDR3 size: 15 residues. Trimming removed 4 bases from V and 5 bases from J, with 18 bases in between. This CDR3 is CASSPELEGTHEQYF. CDR3 in DNA: TGCGCCAGCAGCCCGGAACTAGAGGGCACTCACGAGCAGTACTTC.